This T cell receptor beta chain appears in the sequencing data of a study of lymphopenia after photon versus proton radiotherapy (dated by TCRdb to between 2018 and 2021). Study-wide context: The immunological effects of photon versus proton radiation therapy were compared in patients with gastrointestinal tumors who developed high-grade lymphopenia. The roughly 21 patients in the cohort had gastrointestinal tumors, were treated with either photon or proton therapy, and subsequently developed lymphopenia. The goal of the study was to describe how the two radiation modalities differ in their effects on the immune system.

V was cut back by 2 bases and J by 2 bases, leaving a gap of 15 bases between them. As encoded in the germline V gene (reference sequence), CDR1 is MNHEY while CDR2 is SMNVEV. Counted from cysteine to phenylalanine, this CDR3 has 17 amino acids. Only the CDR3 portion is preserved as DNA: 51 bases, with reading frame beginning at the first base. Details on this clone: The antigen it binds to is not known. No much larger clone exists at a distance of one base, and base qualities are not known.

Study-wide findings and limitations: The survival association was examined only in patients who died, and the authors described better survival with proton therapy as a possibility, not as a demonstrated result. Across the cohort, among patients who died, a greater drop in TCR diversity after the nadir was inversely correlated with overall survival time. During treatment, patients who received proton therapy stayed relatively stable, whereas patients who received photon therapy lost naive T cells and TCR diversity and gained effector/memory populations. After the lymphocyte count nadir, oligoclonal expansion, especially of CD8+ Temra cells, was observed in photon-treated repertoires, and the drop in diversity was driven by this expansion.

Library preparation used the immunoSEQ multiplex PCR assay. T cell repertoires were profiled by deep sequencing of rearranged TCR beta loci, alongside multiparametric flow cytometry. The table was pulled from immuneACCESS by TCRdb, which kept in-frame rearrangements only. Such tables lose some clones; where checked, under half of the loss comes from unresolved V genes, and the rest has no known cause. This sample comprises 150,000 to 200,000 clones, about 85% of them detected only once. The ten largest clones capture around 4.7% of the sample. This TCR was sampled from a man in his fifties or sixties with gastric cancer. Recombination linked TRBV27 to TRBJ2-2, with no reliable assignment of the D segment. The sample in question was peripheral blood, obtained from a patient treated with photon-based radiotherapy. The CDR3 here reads CASSLDLLALNTGELFF. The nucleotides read TGTGCCAGCAGTTTAGATTTATTAGCCCTAAACACCGGGGAGCTGTTTTTT.